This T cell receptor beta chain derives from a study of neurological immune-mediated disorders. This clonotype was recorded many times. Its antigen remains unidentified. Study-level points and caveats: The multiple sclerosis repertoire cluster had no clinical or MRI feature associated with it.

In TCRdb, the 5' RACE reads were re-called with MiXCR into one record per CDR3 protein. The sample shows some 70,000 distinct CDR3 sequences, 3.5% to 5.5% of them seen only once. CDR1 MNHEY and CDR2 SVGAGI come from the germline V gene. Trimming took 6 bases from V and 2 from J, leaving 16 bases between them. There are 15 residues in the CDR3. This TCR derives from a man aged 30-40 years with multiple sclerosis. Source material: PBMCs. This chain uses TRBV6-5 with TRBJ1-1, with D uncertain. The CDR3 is CASSLGGGFNTEAFF. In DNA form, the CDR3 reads TGTGCCAGCAGCCTGGGCGGAGGATTTAACACTGAAGCTTTCTTT.